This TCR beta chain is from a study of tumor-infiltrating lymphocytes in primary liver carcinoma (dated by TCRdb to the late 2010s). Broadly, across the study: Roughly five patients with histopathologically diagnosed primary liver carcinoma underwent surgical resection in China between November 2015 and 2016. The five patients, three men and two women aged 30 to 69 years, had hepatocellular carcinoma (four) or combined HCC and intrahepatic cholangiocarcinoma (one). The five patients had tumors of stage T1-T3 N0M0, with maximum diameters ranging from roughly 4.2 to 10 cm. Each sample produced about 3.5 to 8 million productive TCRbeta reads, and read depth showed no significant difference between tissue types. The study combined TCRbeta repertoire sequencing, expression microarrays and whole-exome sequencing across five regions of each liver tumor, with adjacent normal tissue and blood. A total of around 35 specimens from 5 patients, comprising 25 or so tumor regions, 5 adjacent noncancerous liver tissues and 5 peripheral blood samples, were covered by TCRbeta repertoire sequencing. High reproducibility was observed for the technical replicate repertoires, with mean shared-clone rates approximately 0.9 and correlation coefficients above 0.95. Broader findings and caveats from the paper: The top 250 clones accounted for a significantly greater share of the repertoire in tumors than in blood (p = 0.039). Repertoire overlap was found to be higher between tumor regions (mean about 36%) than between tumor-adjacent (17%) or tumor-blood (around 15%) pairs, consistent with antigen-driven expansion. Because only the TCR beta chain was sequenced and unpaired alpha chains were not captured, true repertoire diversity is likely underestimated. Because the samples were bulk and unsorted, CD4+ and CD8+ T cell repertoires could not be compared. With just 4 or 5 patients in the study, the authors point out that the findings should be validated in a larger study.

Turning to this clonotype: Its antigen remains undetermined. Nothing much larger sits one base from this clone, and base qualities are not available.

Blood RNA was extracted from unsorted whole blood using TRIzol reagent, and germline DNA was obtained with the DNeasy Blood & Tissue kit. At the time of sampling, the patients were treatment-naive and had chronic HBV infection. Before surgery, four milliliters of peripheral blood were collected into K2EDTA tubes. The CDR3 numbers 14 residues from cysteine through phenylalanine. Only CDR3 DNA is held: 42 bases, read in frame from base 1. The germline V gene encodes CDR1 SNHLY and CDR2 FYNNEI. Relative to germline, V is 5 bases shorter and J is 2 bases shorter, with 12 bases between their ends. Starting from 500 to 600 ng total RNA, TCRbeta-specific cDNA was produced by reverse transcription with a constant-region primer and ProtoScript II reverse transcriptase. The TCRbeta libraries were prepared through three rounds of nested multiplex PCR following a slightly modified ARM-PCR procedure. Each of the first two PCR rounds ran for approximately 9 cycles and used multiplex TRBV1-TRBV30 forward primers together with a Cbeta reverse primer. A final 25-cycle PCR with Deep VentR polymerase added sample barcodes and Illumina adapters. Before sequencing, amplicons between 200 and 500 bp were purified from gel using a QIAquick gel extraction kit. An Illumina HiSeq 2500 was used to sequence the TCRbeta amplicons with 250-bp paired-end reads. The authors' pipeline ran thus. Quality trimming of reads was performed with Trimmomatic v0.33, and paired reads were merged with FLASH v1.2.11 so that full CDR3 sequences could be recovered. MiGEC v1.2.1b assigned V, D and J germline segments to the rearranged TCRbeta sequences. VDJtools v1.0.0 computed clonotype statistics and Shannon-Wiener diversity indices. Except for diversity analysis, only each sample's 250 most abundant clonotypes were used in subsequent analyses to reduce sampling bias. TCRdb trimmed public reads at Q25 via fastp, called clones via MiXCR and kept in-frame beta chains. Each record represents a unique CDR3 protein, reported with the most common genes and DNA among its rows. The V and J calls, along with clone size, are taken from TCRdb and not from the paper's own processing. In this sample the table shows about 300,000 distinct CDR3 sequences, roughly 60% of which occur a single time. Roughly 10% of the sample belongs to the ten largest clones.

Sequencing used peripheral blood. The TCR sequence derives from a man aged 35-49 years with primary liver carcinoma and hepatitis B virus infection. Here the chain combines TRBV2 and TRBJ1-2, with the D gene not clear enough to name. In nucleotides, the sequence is TGTGCCAGCAGTAGAGGCAGGTCGAACTATGGCTACACCTTC. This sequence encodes CASSRGRSNYGYTF. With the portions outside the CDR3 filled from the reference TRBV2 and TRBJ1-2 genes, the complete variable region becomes EPEVTQTPSHQVTQMGQEVILRCVPISNHLYFYWYRQILGQKVEFLVSFYNNEISEKSEIFDDQFSVERPDGSNFTLKIRSTKLEDSAMYFCASSRGRSNYGYTFGSGTRLTVV.